A selection of T cell receptor beta chains follows, all from one sample in a study of OX40 agonist ivuxolimab in advanced cancers. TCRdb's copy holds only in-frame clones and misses some; the assay was immunoSEQ multiplex PCR. This table holds some 45,000 clones, 80% to 90% found once. The sequences come from CD4+ or CD8+ T cells sorted from blood, collected in a trial of the OX40 agonist ivuxolimab. These receptors were obtained from an adult with an advanced solid tumor such as melanoma, head and neck, liver or kidney cancer. CDR3s include the opening cysteine and the closing phenylalanine or tryptophan. The D gene is left open where the match is weak. The size entry is marked missing in some rows and otherwise reads once, few, many or a size class.

CDR3nt	CDR3aa	d_gene	v_gene	j_gene	abundance
TGTGCCAGCAGCCTTCGAAGGGGAGCGACTAATGAAAAACTGTTTTTT	CASSLRRGATNEKLFF	-	TRBV2	TRBJ1-4	few
TGTGCCTTGGGACAGGGCTCCTACGAGCAGTACTTC	CALGQGSYEQYF	TRBD1	TRBV30	TRBJ2-7	-
TGTGCCAGCAGCCAAGCGGGCTACAGCTCCTACGAGCAGTACTTC	CASSQAGYSSYEQYF	-	TRBV14	TRBJ2-7	-
TGTGCCAGCAGCTGGGAATTCGGGGACACTGAAGCTTTCTTT	CASSWEFGDTEAFF	-	TRBV11-2	TRBJ1-1	-
TGTGCCAGTAGTATAGCGTCCCCCCGGGAAGCTTTCTTT	CASSIASPREAFF	-	TRBV19	TRBJ1-1	-
TGTGCCAGCGCGGGCGTCTTGGGCATTCAGTACTTC	CASAGVLGIQYF	-	TRBV5-4	TRBJ2-4	-
TGTGCCAGCAGTTCGGGACTTTGGGACTCTGGGGCCAACGTCCTGACTTTC	CASSSGLWDSGANVLTF	-	TRBV5-4	TRBJ2-6	-
TGTGCCAGCTGGCGGTTGGGAAACACAGATACGCAGTATTTT	CASWRLGNTDTQYF	-	TRBV5-6	TRBJ2-3	-
TGCGCCAGCAGCCGGACAGTCACAGATACGCAGTATTTT	CASSRTVTDTQYF	-	TRBV5-1	TRBJ2-3	-
TGTGCCAGCAGTTTTACAAGGGGTGGGTACGAGCAGTACTTC	CASSFTRGGYEQYF	-	TRBV27	TRBJ2-7	-
TGTGCCAGCAGTCCAACAGGGGGGAGCGACACCATATATTTT	CASSPTGGSDTIYF	TRBD1	TRBV6-5	TRBJ1-3	-
TGTGCCAGCAGCCAAAGGACGGGAGAGACCCAGTACTTC	CASSQRTGETQYF	-	TRBV14	TRBJ2-5	-
TGTGCCAGCAGCCCCCAGACAGGGAGGAGGACTGAAGCTTTCTTT	CASSPQTGRRTEAFF	TRBD1	TRBV7-9	TRBJ1-1	once
TGTGCCATCAGTGGGGGGACATCCTACGAGCAGTACTTC	CAISGGTSYEQYF	-	TRBV10-3	TRBJ2-7	-
TGTGCCAGCAGTGAAGCAACAGGGGAGTCACCCCTCCACTTT	CASSEATGESPLHF	TRBD1	TRBV6-1	TRBJ1-6	-
TGTGCCAGCAGTTTAGGACAGGGCAATCAGCCCCAGCATTTT	CASSLGQGNQPQHF	TRBD1	TRBV27	TRBJ1-5	-
TGTGCCAGCAGTTACGGGGAGAACACTGAAGCTTTCTTT	CASSYGENTEAFF	-	TRBV6-5	TRBJ1-1	-
TGCGCCAGCAGCTTGGGCAAGGATCAGCCCCAGCATTTT	CASSLGKDQPQHF	-	TRBV5-1	TRBJ1-5	-
TGTGCCAGCAGTTGGGACAGGGCCACAGATACGCAGTATTTT	CASSWDRATDTQYF	TRBD1	TRBV11-3	TRBJ2-3	-
TGTGCCAGCAGTTTCGGGCCCGGGGGTTCACCCCTCCACTTT	CASSFGPGGSPLHF	-	TRBV6-6	TRBJ1-6	-
TGTGCCAGCAGCCCCCTGGTAGGGGCGAGGACAACTGAAGCTTTCTTT	CASSPLVGARTTEAFF	-	TRBV7-8	TRBJ1-1	-
TGTGCCAGCAGCCCGGCAAATCTGGGGACAGGGATCTATGGCTACACCTTC	CASSPANLGTGIYGYTF	TRBD1	TRBV11-3	TRBJ1-2	-
TGTGCCAGCAGCTCTTCCCGGGACAGGGCCGAAGGCAATGAGCAGTTCTTC	CASSSSRDRAEGNEQFF	TRBD1	TRBV13	TRBJ2-1	-
TGTGCCAGCAGCGCCGGACTAGCGGAGTACAATGAGCAGTTCTTC	CASSAGLAEYNEQFF	TRBD2	TRBV7-7	TRBJ2-1	-
TGTGCCAGCAGCCAGCCTAGTTCTCCGGACACTGAAGCTTTCTTT	CASSQPSSPDTEAFF	-	TRBV7-9	TRBJ1-1	-
TGTGCCAGCAGTCATTTCCGGGACAGGGGGGAAAAACTGTTTTTT	CASSHFRDRGEKLFF	TRBD1	TRBV6-1	TRBJ1-4	-
TGTGCCAGCAGACCCGGACAGGCCGGGGCCAACGTCCTGACTTTC	CASRPGQAGANVLTF	TRBD1	TRBV6-5	TRBJ2-6	-
TGCGCCAGCAGCGCCGGAAGGGAGACCCAGTACTTC	CASSAGRETQYF	-	TRBV10-1	TRBJ2-5	-
TGTGCCAGCAGCGCGTACCCCAGCGGGGCGACCTACGAGCAGTACTTC	CASSAYPSGATYEQYF	TRBD2	TRBV7-8	TRBJ2-7	-
TGTGCCAGCACCCCACTGGGGGGTAGTCGCGACAATGAGCAGTTCTTC	CASTPLGGSRDNEQFF	-	TRBV11-2	TRBJ2-1	-
TGTGCCAGCAGTGAAGCCAGTCTAAACACTGAAGCTTTCTTT	CASSEASLNTEAFF	-	TRBV2	TRBJ1-1	-
TGTGCCAGCATGGGGGTGAACACTGAAGCTTTCTTT	CASMGVNTEAFF	-	TRBV2	TRBJ1-1	-
TGTGCCAGCAGTCTCCGACAGACGAACACTGAAGCTTTCTTT	CASSLRQTNTEAFF	-	TRBV6-6	TRBJ1-1	few
TGTGCCAGCAGCCCTCAGGGCTCAAACACTGAAGCTTTCTTT	CASSPQGSNTEAFF	-	TRBV11-2	TRBJ1-1	-
TGTGCCAGCAGTCCTCCCGGGGCCAATTTTGGGCATGGCTACACCTTC	CASSPPGANFGHGYTF	-	TRBV27	TRBJ1-2	once
TGTGCCAGCAGCTTGGGCGAGACAGGGACCTACGAGCAGTACTTC	CASSLGETGTYEQYF	TRBD1	TRBV5-8	TRBJ2-7	-
TGTGCCAGCAGTACCCGGACTAGCGGGAGCCCCCACGAGCAGTACTTC	CASSTRTSGSPHEQYF	TRBD2	TRBV27	TRBJ2-7	-
TGTGCCTGCCCGTCGGAGGAATACGAGCAGTACTTC	CACPSEEYEQYF	-	TRBV30	TRBJ2-7	-
TGTGCCAGCTCACCGACTGGCACAACTAATGAAAAACTGTTTTTT	CASSPTGTTNEKLFF	-	TRBV18	TRBJ1-4	-
TGTGCCAGCAGCTTAAAGCCGAGCAATCAGCCCCAGCATTTT	CASSLKPSNQPQHF	-	TRBV11-2	TRBJ1-5	-
TGTGCCAGTACCAAAGGCCCCGGCAGGGGGCTCGATCAGCCCCAGCATTTT	CASTKGPGRGLDQPQHF	TRBD1	TRBV19	TRBJ1-5	few
TGTGCCAGCAGTCTAACAGGGGTCCCCTACAATGAGCAGTTCTTC	CASSLTGVPYNEQFF	TRBD1	TRBV27	TRBJ2-1	-
TGTGCCAGCAGCGTAGGCGGTGGGACCGATCCCTACGAGCAGTACTTC	CASSVGGGTDPYEQYF	-	TRBV9	TRBJ2-7	once
TGTGCCAGCGGACGTGGGGGAACCTATGAGCAGTACTTC	CASGRGGTYEQYF	-	TRBV7-6	TRBJ2-7	-
TGTGCCAGCGGAGGACAGGTTACCTACGAGCAGTACTTC	CASGGQVTYEQYF	TRBD1	TRBV11-1	TRBJ2-7	-